The clone carrying this TCR beta chain was counted many times. What it binds is unknown. The data belong to a study of early T cells in non-severe SARS-CoV-2 infection. Study-level results: Missing private and CD4 specificities, VDJdb matching favored anti-spike CD8 responses.

Each cDNA molecule carried a unique molecular identifier. One entry per CDR3 protein results from TCRdb running MiXCR on the 5' RACE reads. The data hold about 33,000 distinct CDR3 sequences, with roughly 4.5% observed a single time. From germline, CDR1 is SGHDN and CDR2 FVKESK. This CDR3 contains 15 residues. Trimming pared 4 bases from V and 3 bases from J, leaving 13 bases between. This chain uses TRBV14 with TRBJ2-1; TRBD1 might be the D (6 bases). The source material was whole blood. The source is an adult who was a healthcare worker with PCR-confirmed SARS-CoV-2 infection or an uninfected control (not recorded which). The CDR3 nucleotides read TGTGCCAGCAGCCGAACAGGGTACAACTACAATGAGCAGTTCTTC. This translates into CASSRTGYNYNEQFF.